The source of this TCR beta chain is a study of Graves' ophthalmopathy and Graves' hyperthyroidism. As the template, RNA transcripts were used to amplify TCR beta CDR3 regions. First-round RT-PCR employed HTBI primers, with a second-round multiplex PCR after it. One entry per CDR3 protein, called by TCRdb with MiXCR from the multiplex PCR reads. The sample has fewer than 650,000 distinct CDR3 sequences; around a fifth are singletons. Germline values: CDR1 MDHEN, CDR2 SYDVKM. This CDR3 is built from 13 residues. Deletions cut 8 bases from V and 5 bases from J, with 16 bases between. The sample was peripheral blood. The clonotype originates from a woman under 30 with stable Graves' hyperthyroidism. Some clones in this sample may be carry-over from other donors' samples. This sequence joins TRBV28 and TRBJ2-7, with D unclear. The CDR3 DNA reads TGTGCCAGCGGGCTAGGGCTCCGGGACGAGCAGTACTTC. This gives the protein CASGLGLRDEQYF.